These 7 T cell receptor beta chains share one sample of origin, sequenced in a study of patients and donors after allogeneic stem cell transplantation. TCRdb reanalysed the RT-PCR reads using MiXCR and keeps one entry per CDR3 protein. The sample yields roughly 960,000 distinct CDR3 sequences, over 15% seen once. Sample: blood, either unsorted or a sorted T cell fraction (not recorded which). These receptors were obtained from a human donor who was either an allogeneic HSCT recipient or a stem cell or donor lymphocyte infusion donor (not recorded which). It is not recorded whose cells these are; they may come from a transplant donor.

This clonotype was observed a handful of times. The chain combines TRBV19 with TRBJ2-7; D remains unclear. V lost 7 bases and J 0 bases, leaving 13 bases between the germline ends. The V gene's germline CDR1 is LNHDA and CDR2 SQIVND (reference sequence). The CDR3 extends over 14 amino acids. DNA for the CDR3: TGTGCCAGTACCTTCCCCACCGACTCCTACGAGCAGTACTTC. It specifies CASTFPTDSYEQYF.

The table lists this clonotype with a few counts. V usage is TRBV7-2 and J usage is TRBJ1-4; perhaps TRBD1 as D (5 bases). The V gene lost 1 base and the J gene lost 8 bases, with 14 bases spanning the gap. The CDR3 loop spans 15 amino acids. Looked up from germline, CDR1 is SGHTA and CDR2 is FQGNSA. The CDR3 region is CASSLGSRAGEKLFF. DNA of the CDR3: TGTGCCAGCAGCTTAGGATCCAGGGCGGGAGAAAAACTGTTTTTT. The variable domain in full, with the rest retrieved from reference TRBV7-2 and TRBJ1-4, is GAGVSQSPSNKVTEKGKDVELRCDPISGHTALYWYRQSLGQGLEFLIYFQGNSAPDKSGLPSDRFSAERTGGSVSTLTIQRTQQEDSAVYLCASSLGSRAGEKLFFGSGTQLSVL.

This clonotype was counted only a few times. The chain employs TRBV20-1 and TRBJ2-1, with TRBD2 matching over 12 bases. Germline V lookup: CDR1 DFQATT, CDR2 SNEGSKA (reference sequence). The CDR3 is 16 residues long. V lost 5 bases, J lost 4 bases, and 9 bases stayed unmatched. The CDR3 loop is CSAQSGTSGHYNEQFF. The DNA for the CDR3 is TGCAGTGCTCAGTCCGGGACTAGCGGGCATTACAATGAGCAGTTCTTC.

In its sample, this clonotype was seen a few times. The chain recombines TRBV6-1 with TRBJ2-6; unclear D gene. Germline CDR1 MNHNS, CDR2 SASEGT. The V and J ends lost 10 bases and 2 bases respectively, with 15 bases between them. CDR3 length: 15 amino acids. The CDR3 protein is CATSPDFPGANVLTF. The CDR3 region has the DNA TGTGCCACTTCTCCCGACTTCCCTGGGGCCAACGTCCTGACTTTC.

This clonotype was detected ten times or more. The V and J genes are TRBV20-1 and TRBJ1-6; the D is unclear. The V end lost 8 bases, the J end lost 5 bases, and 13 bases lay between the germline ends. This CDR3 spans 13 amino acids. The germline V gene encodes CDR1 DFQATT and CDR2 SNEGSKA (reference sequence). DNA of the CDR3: TGCAGTTTGTTCGGAGCAAATAATTCACCCCTCCACTTT. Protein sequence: CSLFGANNSPLHF.

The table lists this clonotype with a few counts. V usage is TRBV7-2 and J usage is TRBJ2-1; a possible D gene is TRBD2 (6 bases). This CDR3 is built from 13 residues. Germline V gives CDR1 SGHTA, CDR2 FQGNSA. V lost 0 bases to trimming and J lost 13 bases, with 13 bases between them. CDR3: CASSLAMGTRQFF. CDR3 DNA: TGTGCCAGCAGCTTAGCTATGGGGACTCGACAGTTCTTC.

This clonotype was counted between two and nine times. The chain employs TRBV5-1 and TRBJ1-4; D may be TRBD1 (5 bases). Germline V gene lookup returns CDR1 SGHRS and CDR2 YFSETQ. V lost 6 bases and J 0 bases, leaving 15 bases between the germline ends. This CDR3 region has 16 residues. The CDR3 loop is CASTRGTLATNEKLFF. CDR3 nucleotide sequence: TGCGCCAGCACCCGCGGGACGCTTGCAACTAATGAAAAACTGTTTTTT. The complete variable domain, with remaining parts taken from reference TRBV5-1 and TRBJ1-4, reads KAGVTQTPRYLIKTRGQQVTLSCSPISGHRSVSWYQQTPGQGLQFLFEYFSETQRNKGNFPGRFSGRQFSNSRSEMNVSTLELGDSALYLCASTRGTLATNEKLFFGSGTQLSVL.